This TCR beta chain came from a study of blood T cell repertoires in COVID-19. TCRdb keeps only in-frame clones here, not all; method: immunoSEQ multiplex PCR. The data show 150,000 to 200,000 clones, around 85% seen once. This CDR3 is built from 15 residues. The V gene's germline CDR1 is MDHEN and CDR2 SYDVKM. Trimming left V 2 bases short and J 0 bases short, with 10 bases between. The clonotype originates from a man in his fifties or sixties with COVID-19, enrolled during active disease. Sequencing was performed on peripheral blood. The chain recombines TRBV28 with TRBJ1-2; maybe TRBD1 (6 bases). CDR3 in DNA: TGTGCCAGCAGTTTAATGACAGGAACTAACTATGGCTACACCTTC. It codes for CASSLMTGTNYGYTF.